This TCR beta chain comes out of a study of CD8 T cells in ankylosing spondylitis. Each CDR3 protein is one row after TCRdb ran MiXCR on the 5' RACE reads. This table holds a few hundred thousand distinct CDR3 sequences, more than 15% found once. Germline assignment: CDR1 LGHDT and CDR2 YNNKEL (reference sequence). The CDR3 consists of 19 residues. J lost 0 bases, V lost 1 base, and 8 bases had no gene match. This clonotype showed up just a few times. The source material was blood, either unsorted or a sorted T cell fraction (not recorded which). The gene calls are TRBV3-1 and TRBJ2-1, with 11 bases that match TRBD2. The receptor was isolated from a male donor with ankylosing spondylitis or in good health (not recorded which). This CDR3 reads CASSQVGLAGGSSYNEQFF. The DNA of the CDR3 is TGTGCCAGCAGCCAAGTCGGGCTAGCGGGAGGCAGCTCCTACAATGAGCAGTTCTTC.